The clone carrying this T cell receptor beta chain showed up just a few times. These data originate in a study of a mutant IDH1 vaccine in newly diagnosed glioma. The overall study: Sex among treated patients split about 60% male, roughly 40% female; mean age was approximately 40 years.

Here immunoSEQ multiplex PCR was the method, and the copy in TCRdb shows in-frame clones only, minus some. The sample lists 80,000 to 100,000 clones; about four fifths were seen once. Germline assignment: CDR1 MRHNA and CDR2 SNTAGT. The CDR3 contains 13 residues. V lost 3 bases and J lost 5, with 10 bases in between. Time point described: baseline, week 1 (first vaccination visit). Treatment of the sample: pre-vaccination baseline after standard-of-care therapy. The material sequenced was PBMCs, taken from a glioma patient treated with radiotherapy, temozolomide or both. This chain links TRBV6-4 with TRBJ1-1; D might be TRBD1 (5 bases). This clonotype was sampled from a man aged 35 to 55 with glioma. The CDR3 spells CASSDGGVTEAFF. CDR3 bases: TGTGCCAGCAGTGATGGAGGGGTTACTGAAGCTTTCTTT.